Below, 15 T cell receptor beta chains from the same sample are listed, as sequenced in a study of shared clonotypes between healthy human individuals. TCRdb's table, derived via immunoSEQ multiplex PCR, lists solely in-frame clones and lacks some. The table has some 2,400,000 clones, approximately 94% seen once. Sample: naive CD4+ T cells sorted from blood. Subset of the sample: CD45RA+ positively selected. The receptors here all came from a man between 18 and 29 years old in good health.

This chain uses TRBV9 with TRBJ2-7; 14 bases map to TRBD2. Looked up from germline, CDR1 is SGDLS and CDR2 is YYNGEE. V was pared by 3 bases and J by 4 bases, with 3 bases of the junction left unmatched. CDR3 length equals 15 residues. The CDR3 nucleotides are TGTGCCAGCAGCGAGGGGACTAGCGGGAGATACGAGCAGTACTTC. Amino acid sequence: CASSEGTSGRYEQYF.

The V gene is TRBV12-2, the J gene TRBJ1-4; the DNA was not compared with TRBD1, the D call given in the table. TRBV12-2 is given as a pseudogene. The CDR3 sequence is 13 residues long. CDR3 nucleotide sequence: TGTGCAAGTTCGTCTGGCAGGGTAGAAAAACTGTTTTTT. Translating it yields CASSSGRVEKLFF.

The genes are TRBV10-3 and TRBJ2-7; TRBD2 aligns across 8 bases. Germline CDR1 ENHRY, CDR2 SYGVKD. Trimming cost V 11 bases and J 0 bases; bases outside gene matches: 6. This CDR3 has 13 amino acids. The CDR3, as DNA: TGTGCCGCCTCCGGGACTAGCTCCTACGAGCAGTACTTC. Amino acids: CAASGTSSYEQYF.

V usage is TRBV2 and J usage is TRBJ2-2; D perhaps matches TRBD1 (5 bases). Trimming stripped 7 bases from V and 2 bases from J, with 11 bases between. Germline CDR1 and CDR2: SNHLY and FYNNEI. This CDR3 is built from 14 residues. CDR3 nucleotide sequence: TGTGCCAGCAAATCGCAGGGTAACACCGGGGAGCTGTTTTTT. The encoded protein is CASKSQGNTGELFF.

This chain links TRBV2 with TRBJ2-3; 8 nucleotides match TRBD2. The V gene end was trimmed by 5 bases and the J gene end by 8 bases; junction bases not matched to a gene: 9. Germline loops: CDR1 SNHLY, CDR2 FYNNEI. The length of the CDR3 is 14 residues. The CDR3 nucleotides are TGTGCCAGCAGTCCCACTAGCGGAATGAGTACGCAGTATTTT. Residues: CASSPTSGMSTQYF.

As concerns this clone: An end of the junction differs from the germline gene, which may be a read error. CDR3 amino acids: CASSSRPDRTGNTGELFF. CDR3 sequence (DNA): TGTGCTAGCAGCTCCAGACCGGACAGGACGGGGAACACCGGGGAGCTGTTTTTT. The chain couples TRBV7-7 to TRBJ2-2; 7 bases match TRBD1. Germline-derived CDR1 and CDR2 are SSHAT and FNYEAQ (reference sequence). There are 18 residues in the CDR3.

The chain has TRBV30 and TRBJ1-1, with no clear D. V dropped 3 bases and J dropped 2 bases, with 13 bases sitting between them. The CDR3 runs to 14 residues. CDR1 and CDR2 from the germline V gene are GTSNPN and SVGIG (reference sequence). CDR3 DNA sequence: TGTGCCTGGAGCGCCCAGCTCCAAAACACTGAAGCTTTCTTT. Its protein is CAWSAQLQNTEAFF. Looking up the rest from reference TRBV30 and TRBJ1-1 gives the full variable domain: SQTIHQWPATLVQPVGSPLSLECTVEGTSNPNLYWYRQAAGRGLQLLFYSVGIGQISSEVPQNLSASRPQDRQFILSSKKLLLSDSGFYLCAWSAQLQNTEAFFGQGTRLTVV.

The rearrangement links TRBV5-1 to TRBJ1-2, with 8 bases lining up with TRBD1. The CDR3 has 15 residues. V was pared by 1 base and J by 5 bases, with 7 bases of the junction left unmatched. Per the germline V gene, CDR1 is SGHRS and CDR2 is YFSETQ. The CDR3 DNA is TGCGCCAGCAGCTTGAGGGCAGGGGGCGGTTATGGCTACACCTTC. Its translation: CASSLRAGGGYGYTF.

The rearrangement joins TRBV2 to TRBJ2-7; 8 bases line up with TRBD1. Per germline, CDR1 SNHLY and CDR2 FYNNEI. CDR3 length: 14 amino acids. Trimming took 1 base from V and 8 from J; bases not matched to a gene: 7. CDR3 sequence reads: CASSEVLQGAQQYF. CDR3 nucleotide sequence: TGTGCCAGCAGTGAAGTCCTGCAGGGGGCGCAGCAGTACTTC.

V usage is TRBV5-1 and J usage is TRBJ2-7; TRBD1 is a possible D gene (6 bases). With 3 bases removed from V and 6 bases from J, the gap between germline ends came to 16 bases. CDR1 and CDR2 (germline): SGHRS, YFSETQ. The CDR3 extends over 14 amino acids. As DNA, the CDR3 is TGCGCCAGCAGCTGGAGACAGGATGGTGGCGAGCAGTACTTC. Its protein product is CASSWRQDGGEQYF. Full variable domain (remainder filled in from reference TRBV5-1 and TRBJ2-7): KAGVTQTPRYLIKTRGQQVTLSCSPISGHRSVSWYQQTPGQGLQFLFEYFSETQRNKGNFPGRFSGRQFSNSRSEMNVSTLELGDSALYLCASSWRQDGGEQYFGPGTRLTVT.

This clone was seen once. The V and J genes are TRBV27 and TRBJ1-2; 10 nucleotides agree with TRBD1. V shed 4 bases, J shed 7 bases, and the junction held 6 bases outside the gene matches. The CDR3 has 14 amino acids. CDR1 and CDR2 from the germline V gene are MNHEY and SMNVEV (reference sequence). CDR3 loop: CASSSPGQGSGYTF. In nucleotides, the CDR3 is TGTGCCAGCAGTTCCCCGGGACAGGGGAGTGGCTACACCTTC.

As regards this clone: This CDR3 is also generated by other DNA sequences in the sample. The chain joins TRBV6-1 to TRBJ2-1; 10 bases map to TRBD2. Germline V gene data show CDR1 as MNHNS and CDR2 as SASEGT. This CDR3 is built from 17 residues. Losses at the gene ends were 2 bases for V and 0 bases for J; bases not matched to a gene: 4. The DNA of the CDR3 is TGTGCCAGCAGTGAAAGCTTAGCGGGGGGCTCCTACAATGAGCAGTTCTTC. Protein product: CASSESLAGGSYNEQFF.

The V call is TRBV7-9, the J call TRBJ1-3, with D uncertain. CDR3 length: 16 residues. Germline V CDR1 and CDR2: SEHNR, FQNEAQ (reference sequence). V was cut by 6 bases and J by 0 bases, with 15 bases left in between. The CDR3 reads CASSLLRPSSGNTIYF. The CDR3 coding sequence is TGTGCCAGCAGTTTACTAAGGCCGAGCTCTGGAAACACCATATATTTT.

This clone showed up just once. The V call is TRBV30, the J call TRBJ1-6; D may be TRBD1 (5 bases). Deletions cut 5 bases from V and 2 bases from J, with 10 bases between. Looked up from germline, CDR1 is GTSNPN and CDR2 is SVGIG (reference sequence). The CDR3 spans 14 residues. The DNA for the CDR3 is TGTGCCTGGGCCAGGGATACCTATAATTCACCCCTCCACTTT. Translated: CAWARDTYNSPLHF.

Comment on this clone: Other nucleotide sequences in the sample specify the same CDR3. As DNA, the CDR3 is TGTGCCAGCAAGGCGGGCAGCACAGATACGCAGTATTTT. Translation gives CASKAGSTDTQYF. The J gene is TRBJ2-3, the V gene TRBV7-9; weak D call: TRBD2 (5 bases). CDR3 size: 13 residues. Germline lookup yields CDR1 SEHNR and CDR2 FQNEAQ (reference sequence). Trimming took 7 bases from V and 0 from J, leaving 8 bases between them.